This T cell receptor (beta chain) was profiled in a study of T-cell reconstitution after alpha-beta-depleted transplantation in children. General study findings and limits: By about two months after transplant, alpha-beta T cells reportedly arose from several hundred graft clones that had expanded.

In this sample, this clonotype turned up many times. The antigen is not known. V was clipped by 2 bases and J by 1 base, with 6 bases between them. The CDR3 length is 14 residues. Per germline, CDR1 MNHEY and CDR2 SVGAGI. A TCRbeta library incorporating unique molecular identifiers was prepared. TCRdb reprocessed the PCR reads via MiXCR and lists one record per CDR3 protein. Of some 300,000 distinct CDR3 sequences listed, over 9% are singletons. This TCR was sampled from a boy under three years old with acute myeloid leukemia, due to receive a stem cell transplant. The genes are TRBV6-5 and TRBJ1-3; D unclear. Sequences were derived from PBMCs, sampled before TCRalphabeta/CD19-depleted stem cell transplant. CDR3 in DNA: TGTGCCAGCAGTTACGGGAGGTCTGGAAACACCATATATTTT. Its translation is CASSYGRSGNTIYF.